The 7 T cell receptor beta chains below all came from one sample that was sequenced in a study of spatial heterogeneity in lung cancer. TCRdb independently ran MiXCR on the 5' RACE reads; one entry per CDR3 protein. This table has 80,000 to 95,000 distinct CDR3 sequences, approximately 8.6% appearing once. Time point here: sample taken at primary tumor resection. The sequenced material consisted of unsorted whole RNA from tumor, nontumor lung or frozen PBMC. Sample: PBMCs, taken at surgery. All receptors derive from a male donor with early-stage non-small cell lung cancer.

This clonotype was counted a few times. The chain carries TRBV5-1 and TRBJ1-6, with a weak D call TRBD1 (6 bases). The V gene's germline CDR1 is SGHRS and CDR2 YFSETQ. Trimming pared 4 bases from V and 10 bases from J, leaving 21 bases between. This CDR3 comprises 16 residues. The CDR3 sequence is CASSPGWGRWESPLHF. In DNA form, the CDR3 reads TGCGCCAGCAGCCCGGGCTGGGGGCGCTGGGAGTCACCCCTCCACTTT.

In DNA form, the CDR3 reads TGCGCCAGCAGCTTGGAACCGGACGAGACCCAGTACTTC. This gives the protein CASSLEPDETQYF. The chain carries TRBV5-1 and TRBJ2-5; D not certain. Per germline, CDR1 SGHRS and CDR2 YFSETQ. The CDR3 sequence is 13 residues long. The V gene lost 0 bases and the J gene lost 5 bases, with 8 bases spanning the gap.

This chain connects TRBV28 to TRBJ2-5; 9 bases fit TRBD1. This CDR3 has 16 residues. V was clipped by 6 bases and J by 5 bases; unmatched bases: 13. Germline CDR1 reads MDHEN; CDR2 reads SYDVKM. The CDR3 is CASSPTGTGLEETQYF. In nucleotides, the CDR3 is TGTGCCAGCAGCCCGACCGGGACAGGGCTGGAGGAGACCCAGTACTTC.

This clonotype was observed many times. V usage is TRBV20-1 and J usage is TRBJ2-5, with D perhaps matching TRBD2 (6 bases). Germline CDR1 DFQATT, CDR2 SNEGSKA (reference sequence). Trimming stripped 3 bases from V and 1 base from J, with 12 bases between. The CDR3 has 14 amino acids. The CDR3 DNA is TGCAGTGCTAGTAGGCGGGGTCCCCAAGAGACCCAGTACTTC. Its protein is CSASRRGPQETQYF.

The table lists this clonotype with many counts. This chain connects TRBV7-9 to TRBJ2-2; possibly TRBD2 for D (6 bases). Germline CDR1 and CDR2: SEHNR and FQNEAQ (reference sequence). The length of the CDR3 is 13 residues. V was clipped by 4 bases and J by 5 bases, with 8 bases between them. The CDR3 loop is CASSWGGTGELFF. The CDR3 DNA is TGTGCCAGCAGCTGGGGAGGAACCGGGGAGCTGTTTTTT.

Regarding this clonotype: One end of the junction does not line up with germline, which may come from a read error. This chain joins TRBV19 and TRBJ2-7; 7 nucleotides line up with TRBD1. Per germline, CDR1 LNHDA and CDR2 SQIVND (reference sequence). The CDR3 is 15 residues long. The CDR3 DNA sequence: TGTGCCAGTAGTATGGGGACAGAGTCCTCCTACGAGCAGAACTTC. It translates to CASSMGTESSYEQNF. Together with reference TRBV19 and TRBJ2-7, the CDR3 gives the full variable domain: DGGITQSPKYLFRKEGQNVTLSCEQNLNHDAMYWYRQDPGQGLRLIYYSQIVNDFQKGDIAEGYSVSREKKESFPLTVTSAQKNPTAFYLCASSMGTESSYEQNFGPGTRLTVT.

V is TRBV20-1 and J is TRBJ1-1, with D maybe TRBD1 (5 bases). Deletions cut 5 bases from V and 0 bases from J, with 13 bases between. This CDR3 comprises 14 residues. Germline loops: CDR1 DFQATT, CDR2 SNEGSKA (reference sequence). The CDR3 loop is CSAPPQGMNTEAFF. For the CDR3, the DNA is TGCAGTGCTCCCCCCCAGGGCATGAACACTGAAGCTTTCTTT.